This entry describes one T cell receptor (beta chain). Its antigen is not identified. Each and every patient relapsed after autologous stem cell transplantation, and patients got differing brentuximab vedotin exposure. Sequencing was performed with immunoSEQ multiplex PCR; in TCRdb, only in-frame clones are kept and a portion is missing. The sample has roughly 11,000 clones, approximately 84% seen once. The sample comes from a study of PD-1 blockade in classical Hodgkin lymphoma. General study results and limits: CD4+ TCR diversity, unlike CD8+, climbed significantly by C4D1. The study reported lower baseline TCR diversity in newly diagnosed patients than in healthy donors.

The specimen was peripheral blood mononuclear cells (PBMCs), collected at baseline. The sequence was obtained from a human donor with classical Hodgkin lymphoma.

The CDR3 protein is CASSYGRNTEAFF. The CDR3 DNA sequence: TGTGCCAGTAGTTACGGGAGGAACACTGAAGCTTTCTTT. V is TRBV19 and J is TRBJ1-1; D gene uncertain. V was pared by 5 bases and J by 1 base, with 8 bases between. The CDR3 consists of 13 residues. In germline, CDR1 is LNHDA, CDR2 SQIVND (reference sequence).